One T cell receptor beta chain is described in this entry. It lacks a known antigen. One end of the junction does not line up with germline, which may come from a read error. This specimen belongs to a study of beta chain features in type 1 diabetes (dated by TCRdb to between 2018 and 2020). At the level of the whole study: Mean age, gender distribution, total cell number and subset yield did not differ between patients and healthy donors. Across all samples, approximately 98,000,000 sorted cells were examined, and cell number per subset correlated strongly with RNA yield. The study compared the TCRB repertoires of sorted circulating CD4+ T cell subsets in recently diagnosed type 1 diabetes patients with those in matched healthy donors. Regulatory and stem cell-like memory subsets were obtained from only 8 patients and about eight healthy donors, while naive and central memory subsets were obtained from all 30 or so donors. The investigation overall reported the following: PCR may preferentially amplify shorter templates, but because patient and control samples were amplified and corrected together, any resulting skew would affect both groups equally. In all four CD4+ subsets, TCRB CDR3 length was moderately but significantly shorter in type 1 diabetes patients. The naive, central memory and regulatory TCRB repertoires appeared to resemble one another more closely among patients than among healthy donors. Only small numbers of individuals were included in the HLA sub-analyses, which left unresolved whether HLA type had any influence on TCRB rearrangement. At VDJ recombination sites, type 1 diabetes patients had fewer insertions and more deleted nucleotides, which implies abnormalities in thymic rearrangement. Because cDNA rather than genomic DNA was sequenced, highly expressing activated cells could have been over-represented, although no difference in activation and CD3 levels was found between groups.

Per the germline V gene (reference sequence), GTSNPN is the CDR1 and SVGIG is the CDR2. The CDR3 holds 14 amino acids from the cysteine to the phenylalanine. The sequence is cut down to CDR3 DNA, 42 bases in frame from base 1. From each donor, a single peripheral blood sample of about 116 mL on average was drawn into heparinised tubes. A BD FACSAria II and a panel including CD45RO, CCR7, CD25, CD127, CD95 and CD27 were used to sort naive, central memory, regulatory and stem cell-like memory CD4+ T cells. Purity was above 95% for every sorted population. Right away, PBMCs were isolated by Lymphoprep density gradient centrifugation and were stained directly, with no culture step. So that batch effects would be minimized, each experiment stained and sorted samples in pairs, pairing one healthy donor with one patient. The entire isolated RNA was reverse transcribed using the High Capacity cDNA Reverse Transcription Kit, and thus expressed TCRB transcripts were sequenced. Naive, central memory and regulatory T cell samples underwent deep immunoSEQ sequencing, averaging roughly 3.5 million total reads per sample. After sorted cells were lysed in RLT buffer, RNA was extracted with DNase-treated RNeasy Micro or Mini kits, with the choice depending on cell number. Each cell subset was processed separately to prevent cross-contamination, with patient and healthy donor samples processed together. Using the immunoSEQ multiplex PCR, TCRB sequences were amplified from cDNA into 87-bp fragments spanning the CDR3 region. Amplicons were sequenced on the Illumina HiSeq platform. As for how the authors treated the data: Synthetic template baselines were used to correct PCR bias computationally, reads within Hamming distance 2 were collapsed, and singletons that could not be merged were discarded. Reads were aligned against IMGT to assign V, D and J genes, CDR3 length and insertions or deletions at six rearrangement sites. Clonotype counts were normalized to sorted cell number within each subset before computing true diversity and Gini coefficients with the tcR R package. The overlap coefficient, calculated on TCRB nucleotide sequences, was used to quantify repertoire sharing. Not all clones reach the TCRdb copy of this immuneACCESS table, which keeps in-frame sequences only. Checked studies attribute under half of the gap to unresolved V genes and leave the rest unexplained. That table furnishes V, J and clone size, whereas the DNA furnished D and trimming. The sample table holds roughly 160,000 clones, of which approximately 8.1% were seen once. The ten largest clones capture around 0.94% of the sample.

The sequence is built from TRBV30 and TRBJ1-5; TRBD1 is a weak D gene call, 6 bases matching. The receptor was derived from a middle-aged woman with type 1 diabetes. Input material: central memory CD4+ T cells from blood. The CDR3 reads CAWSPDSGNRPQHF. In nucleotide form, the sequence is TGTGCCTGGAGTCCGGACAGCGGAAATCGGCCCCAGCATTTT.